This TCR beta chain was sequenced for a study of blood T cell repertoires in COVID-19. Turning to the study itself: The study drew acute and convalescent COVID-19 samples from the United States, Italy and Spain. Sources were T cells, B-cell-depleted T cells, or PBMCs; the material itself was cDNA or gDNA.

The method was immunoSEQ multiplex PCR; TCRdb's version includes in-frame clones alone and lacks a portion of them. The sample carries 250,000 to 300,000 clones, 80% to 90% recorded once. The germline V gene encodes CDR1 MGHRA and CDR2 YSYEKL. This CDR3 spans 16 amino acids. Trimming shortened V by 0 bases and J by 5 bases, and 14 bases separated the two germline ends. The chain has TRBV4-1 and TRBJ1-5; D is undetermined. The TCR sequence derives from a woman aged 25 to 39 with active or convalescent COVID-19. The specimen was peripheral blood. The CDR3 nucleotides are TGCGCCAGCAGCCAAGAATGGACTAGAGCCTATCAGCCCCAGCATTTT. Its protein product is CASSQEWTRAYQPQHF.